This passage covers 22 T cell receptor beta chains from one sample sequenced in a study of CXCR4 blockade with PD-1 therapy in pancreatic cancer. Only in-frame clones appear in the TCRdb table, and some are missing; sequencing was by immunoSEQ multiplex PCR. The sample gives thousands of clones, approximately 40% of which show up once; 15% to 20% is in the top ten. Sequencing was performed on tumor tissue. These receptors were taken from a human donor with pancreatic ductal adenocarcinoma.

This clone counts as medium-sized. This sequence joins TRBV11-3 and TRBJ1-4; 8 nucleotides match TRBD1. V shed 5 bases and J 0 bases; nucleotides not matched to a gene: 2. CDR3 length: 15 residues. Germline-derived CDR1 and CDR2 are SGHNT and YENEEA. The CDR3 region has the DNA TGTGCCAGCAGCCAGGACAGGGCAACTAATGAAAAACTGTTTTTT. It yields the protein CASSQDRATNEKLFF.

This chain uses TRBV30 with TRBJ1-1, with a weak D call TRBD1 (6 bases). V lost 3 bases to trimming and J lost 3 bases, with 14 bases between them. The CDR3 length is 14 residues. Germline V CDR1 and CDR2: GTSNPN, SVGIG (reference sequence). The CDR3 here is CAWRSPGGYTEAFF. The CDR3 nucleotides read TGTGCCTGGAGATCTCCCGGGGGCTACACTGAAGCTTTCTTT.

This clone appeared once. V usage is TRBV19 and J usage is TRBJ2-5, with 8 bases identical to TRBD2. The CDR3 totals 16 residues. V was clipped by 4 bases and J by 4 bases; unmatched bases: 11. The V gene's germline CDR1 is LNHDA and CDR2 SQIVND (reference sequence). CDR3 nucleotides: TGTGCCAGTAGTACGCAAGCGGGGGCGGTAGGAGAGACCCAGTACTTC. This codes for CASSTQAGAVGETQYF.

This clone was counted a few times. This chain links TRBV30 with TRBJ1-4, with TRBD1 matching 7 bases. J was trimmed by 5 bases and V by 4 bases; bases with no gene match: 4. CDR1 is GTSNPN and CDR2 is SVGIG in the germline V gene (reference sequence). This CDR3 has 13 amino acids. The CDR3 DNA sequence: TGTGCCTGGAAGGGACAGAGGAATGAAAAACTGTTTTTT. This encodes CAWKGQRNEKLFF.

V is TRBV11-3 and J is TRBJ1-2, with D tentatively TRBD1 (5 bases). The CDR3 is 14 amino acids. V was trimmed by 1 base and J by 2 bases, leaving 8 bases between them. Germline CDR1 reads SGHNT; CDR2 reads YENEEA. The CDR3 region is CASSLGGGNYGYTF. CDR3 nucleotides: TGTGCCAGCAGCTTAGGTGGGGGGAACTATGGCTACACCTTC.

This clone is medium-sized. This chain joins TRBV1 and TRBJ1-1; TRBD1 is taken as the D call from the table, unchecked against the DNA. TRBV1 is labeled a pseudogene. The CDR3 is made up of 17 amino acids. CDR3 sequence (DNA): TGCGCCAGCAGCCCCCGGGACAGGATACTCATGAACACTGAAGCTTTCTTT. Residues: CASSPRDRILMNTEAFF.

The chain joins TRBV29-1 to TRBJ1-5; tentatively, D is TRBD1 (5 bases). CDR1 is SQVTM, CDR2 ANQGSEA, per germline. The V and J ends lost 3 bases and 5 bases respectively, with 14 bases between them. There are 14 residues in the CDR3. DNA of the CDR3: TGCAGCGTTGAGACCGGAGGAGGGGATCAGCCCCAGCATTTT. Its translation: CSVETGGGDQPQHF.

As regards this clone: One end of the junction fails to match germline, which may point to a read error. One or more nucleotides could not be called with certainty, so the encoded amino acid is given as X. The gene calls are TRBV11-3 and TRBJ1-1; the D gene is possibly TRBD1 (6 bases). The length of the CDR3 is 15 residues. The germline CDR1 and CDR2 sequences are SGHNT and YENEEA. CDR3 sequence (DNA): TGTGCCAGCAGCTTGGACCAGGGGATGAACACTRAAGCTTTCTTT. Protein product: CASSLDQGMNTXAFF.

This clone came up a few times. V usage is TRBV11-3 and J usage is TRBJ1-2; D not resolved. This CDR3 contains 14 residues. The V end was cut by 4 bases, the J end by 1 base, with 10 bases between. Looked up from germline, CDR1 is SGHNT and CDR2 is YENEEA. CDR3 coding DNA: TGTGCCAGCAGCTCCAGACCGGATAACTATGGCTACACCTTC. This sequence encodes CASSSRPDNYGYTF.

This clone is labeled large. This sequence joins TRBV6-8 and TRBJ2-2; no reliable D call. Deletions cut 4 bases from V and 5 bases from J, with 5 bases between. CDR1 is MNHGY and CDR2 is SAAAGT in the germline V gene. This CDR3 has 12 amino acids. The DNA for the CDR3 is TGTGCCAGCAGTTCTATTACCGGGGAGCTGTTTTTT. This translates into CASSSITGELFF.

This sequence joins TRBV29-1 and TRBJ2-1; D might be TRBD1 (6 bases). The germline V and J ends were trimmed by 6 bases and 4 bases, with 28 bases remaining between them. The CDR3 loop spans 18 amino acids. The germline gives CDR1 SQVTM, CDR2 ANQGSEA. The CDR3 spells CSVTTGWPSRNLYNEQFF. The CDR3 coding sequence is TGCAGCGTCACCACAGGGTGGCCCTCCAGAAATCTTTACAATGAGCAGTTCTTC.

The chain uses TRBV28 and TRBJ2-2, with 9 bases fitting TRBD1. V lost 5 bases to trimming and J lost 1 base; unmatched junction nucleotides: 5. CDR3 length: 16 residues. In germline, CDR1 is MDHEN, CDR2 SYDVKM. The CDR3 spells CASSHPGQGNTGELFF. The CDR3 DNA reads as TGTGCCAGCAGTCATCCGGGACAGGGGAACACCGGGGAGCTGTTTTTT.

In this sample, this clone is large. V gene TRBV28 combines with J gene TRBJ1-4, with unresolved D. The CDR3 contains 16 residues. V lost 1 base and J 5 bases, leaving 14 bases between the germline ends. Germline-derived CDR1 and CDR2 are MDHEN and SYDVKM. CDR3 DNA: TGTGCCAGCAGTTTATCCCCCGGCCCATTGAATGAAAAACTGTTTTTT. Amino acid sequence: CASSLSPGPLNEKLFF.

The J gene is TRBJ2-7, the V gene TRBV29-1, with 10 bases lining up with TRBD2. The germline V gene encodes CDR1 SQVTM and CDR2 ANQGSEA. There are 16 residues in the CDR3. The V and J ends lost 4 bases and 3 bases, in that order; junction bases with no gene match: 12. The CDR3 region has the DNA TGCAGCGTTGTCGGGACCTCTAGCGGGGGCCTCTACGAGCAGTACTTC. Translated: CSVVGTSSGGLYEQYF.

This chain joins TRBV6-4 and TRBJ2-7, with D possibly being TRBD1 (6 bases). The germline V and J ends were trimmed by 3 bases and 3 bases, with 18 bases remaining between them. The germline CDR1 and CDR2 sequences are MRHNA and SNTAGT. The CDR3 is 16 amino acids. The CDR3 is CASSETLGQSLYEQYF. The CDR3 nucleotides are TGTGCCAGCAGTGAGACCCTAGGACAGAGCCTCTACGAGCAGTACTTC.

Only a few counts were recorded for this clone. The V and J genes are TRBV6-8 and TRBJ2-3, with 8 nucleotides matching TRBD2. Germline assignment: CDR1 MNHGY and CDR2 SAAAGT. This CDR3 contains 14 residues. V shed 5 bases, J shed 1 base, and the junction held 2 bases outside the gene matches. In DNA form, the CDR3 reads TGTGCCAGCAGTCCCGGGAGGGGCACAGATACGCAGTATTTT. This gives the protein CASSPGRGTDTQYF.

This clone was detected only a few times. The V gene is TRBV19, the J gene TRBJ1-1, with D possibly being TRBD1 (5 bases). Looked up from germline, CDR1 is LNHDA and CDR2 is SQIVND (reference sequence). The CDR3 is made up of 14 amino acids. Deletions cut 5 bases from V and 2 bases from J, with 12 bases between. CDR3 sequence: CASSDRVPNTEAFF. The CDR3 DNA reads TGTGCCAGTAGTGACAGAGTTCCTAACACTGAAGCTTTCTTT. The variable domain in full, with the rest retrieved from reference TRBV19 and TRBJ1-1, is DGGITQSPKYLFRKEGQNVTLSCEQNLNHDAMYWYRQDPGQGLRLIYYSQIVNDFQKGDIAEGYSVSREKKESFPLTVTSAQKNPTAFYLCASSDRVPNTEAFFGQGTRLTVV.

Within the sample, this clone is medium-sized (0.01 to 0.1%). V is TRBV30 and J is TRBJ2-5; unclear D gene. There are 14 residues in the CDR3. V lost 0 bases, J lost 5 bases, and 13 bases lay in between. In germline, CDR1 is GTSNPN, CDR2 SVGIG (reference sequence). Written as DNA, the CDR3 is TGTGCCTGGAGTGTAGGTGGACCCTCGGAGACCCAGTACTTC. Protein product: CAWSVGGPSETQYF.

In this sample, this clone is medium-sized. The V call is TRBV9, the J call TRBJ1-1; the D is unclear. In germline, CDR1 is SGDLS, CDR2 YYNGEE. This CDR3 has 14 residues. Between the trimmed V and J ends, which lost 0 bases and 1 base, there was a span of 7 bases. CDR3 coding DNA: TGTGCCAGCAGCGTAGGTACGGAGAACACTGAAGCTTTCTTT. This encodes CASSVGTENTEAFF.

This clone was seen many times. The chain couples TRBV6-8 to TRBJ2-2; D might be TRBD2 (5 bases). Germline lookup yields CDR1 MNHGY and CDR2 SAAAGT. The CDR3 is 16 residues long. With 5 bases removed from V and 5 bases from J, the gap between germline ends came to 18 bases. The CDR3 here is CASSDGEGKGTGELFF. CDR3 coding DNA: TGTGCCAGCAGTGACGGAGAGGGCAAGGGAACCGGGGAGCTGTTTTTT.

This clone showed up just a few times. The chain links TRBV6-8 to TRBJ1-2; possible D gene TRBD1, 6 bases. The V gene's germline CDR1 is MNHGY and CDR2 SAAAGT. Trimming took 6 bases from V and 4 from J, leaving 24 bases between them. This CDR3 is 17 amino acids long. The CDR3 nucleotides are TGTGCCAGCAGCCTACGCCGGAACAGGGTCCCTCTCTATGGCTACACCTTC. The encoded protein is CASSLRRNRVPLYGYTF.

This clone has more than one count but fewer than ten. The chain couples TRBV28 to TRBJ1-2; D may be TRBD1 (6 bases). V lost 5 bases to trimming and J lost 8 bases, with 18 bases between them. The CDR3 is made up of 14 amino acids. Germline V gene sequence: CDR1 MDHEN, CDR2 SYDVKM. The CDR3 nucleotides are TGTGCCAGCAGTCCGCCGACAGGCATGTACGGCTACACCTTC. Its translation is CASSPPTGMYGYTF.